This T cell receptor beta chain was captured in a study of regulatory T cells in long-lasting Graves disease. Building the TCR beta libraries relied on iRepertoire HTBI primers, and CDR3 regions underwent Arm-PCR. A single record per CDR3 protein comes from TCRdb applying MiXCR to the multiplex PCR reads. The sample includes approximately 470,000 distinct CDR3 sequences, less than 25% seen only once; the top ten take 6.5% to 10%. The time point here: persistent/refractory GD, antithyroid drugs over 5 years with positive TRAb. RNA extracted from PBMCs served as the sequencing template. The V and J ends lost 2 bases and 6 bases respectively, with 14 bases between them. The V gene's germline CDR1 is MNHEY and CDR2 SVGEGT. The CDR3 is made up of 14 amino acids.

Sequencing was performed on peripheral blood mononuclear cells (PBMCs), taken when the disease was refractory, from a patient treated with antithyroid drugs. This clonotype was obtained from a female donor with Graves disease. The genes are TRBV6-2 or TRBV6-3 and TRBJ2-7; D is ambiguous. Here the CDR3 DNA reads TGTGCCAGCAGTTACAAACGGGCGACGGTCGAGCAGTACTTC. Protein sequence: CASSYKRATVEQYF.